This passage covers 25 T cell receptor beta chains from one sample sequenced in a study of monozygotic twins with inflammatory bowel disease. Using the 5' RACE reads, TCRdb records one entry per CDR3 protein without DNA. The sample table includes some 440,000 distinct CDR3 sequences. Material: blood. These receptors were taken from a human donor with ulcerative colitis or Crohn's disease, or a healthy co-twin of an affected twin (not recorded which).

The chain employs TRBV20-1 and TRBJ2-7; TCRdb reports TRBD2, a call that lacks DNA to check it against. The germline V gene has CDR1 DFQATT and CDR2 SNEGSKA (reference sequence). The CDR3 is 14 residues long. CDR3 loop: CSVLTAGLSPEQYF.

The chain combines TRBV9 with TRBJ1-2; TCRdb indicates TRBD1, and absent DNA this call remains unverified. Germline CDR1 reads SGDLS; CDR2 reads YYNGEE. This CDR3 contains 17 residues. The CDR3: CASSTTWGDSDSYGYTF.

The chain couples TRBV6-6 to TRBJ1-1. Germline V CDR1 and CDR2: MNHNY, SVGAGI (reference sequence). The CDR3 spans 14 residues. The CDR3 here is CASGTALGDTEAFF.

The chain employs TRBV9 and TRBJ2-7. The CDR3 has 13 amino acids. Germline V lookup: CDR1 SGDLS, CDR2 YYNGEE. The CDR3 is CASSSHFVGEQYF.

CDR3 amino acids: CASSFKGRGSYEQYF. The rearrangement links TRBV12-3 or TRBV12-4 to TRBJ2-7; the TRBD1 assignment by TCRdb is unverifiable without DNA. The CDR3 extends over 15 amino acids.

The chain couples TRBV20-1 to TRBJ1-1; there is no DNA to check the TCRdb D call of TRBD1. From germline, CDR1 is DFQATT and CDR2 SNEGSKA (reference sequence). The CDR3 totals 15 residues. The CDR3 protein is CSAPSATPSISEAFF.

The CDR3 sequence is CASSHRAAGGSDTQYF. This chain links TRBV5-1 with TRBJ2-3; TCRdb's assignment of TRBD2 cannot be checked, as there is no DNA. CDR1 SGHRS and CDR2 YFSETQ come from the germline V gene. The CDR3 covers 16 residues.

V usage is TRBV20-1 and J usage is TRBJ2-7; TCRdb's assignment of TRBD2 cannot be checked, as there is no DNA. Germline lookup yields CDR1 DFQATT and CDR2 SNEGSKA (reference sequence). The CDR3 loop spans 15 amino acids. The CDR3 sequence is CSARDRVAGVNEQYF.

J is TRBJ2-4 and V is TRBV18; the TRBD1 assignment by TCRdb is unverifiable without DNA. The length of the CDR3 is 13 residues. Germline CDR1 reads KGHSH; CDR2 reads LQKENI. This chain's CDR3 is CASSLDSKNIQYF.

V gene TRBV9 combines with J gene TRBJ1-1; there is no DNA to check the TCRdb D call of TRBD1. Germline lookup yields CDR1 SGDLS and CDR2 YYNGEE. This CDR3 contains 13 residues. The CDR3: CASSGQNRAEAFF.

The chain couples TRBV20-1 to TRBJ2-1; there is no DNA to check the TCRdb D call of TRBD1. The CDR3 length is 15 residues. CDR1 DFQATT and CDR2 SNEGSKA come from the germline V gene (reference sequence). CDR3 region: CSARPVAGVYNEQFF.

The J gene is TRBJ2-7, the V gene TRBV7-9; the TRBD1 assignment by TCRdb is unverifiable without DNA. Germline-derived CDR1 and CDR2 are SEHNR and FQNEAQ (reference sequence). This CDR3 contains 14 residues. The CDR3 region is CASSSGTFVYEQYF.

The chain combines TRBV20-1 with TRBJ1-4; TCRdb reports TRBD1, a call that lacks DNA to check it against. Germline V lookup: CDR1 DFQATT, CDR2 SNEGSKA (reference sequence). There are 13 residues in the CDR3. This CDR3 is CSPRQGSYEKLFF.

The rearrangement joins TRBV6-1 to TRBJ1-3; TCRdb outputs TRBD1, but without DNA this stays unchecked. The length of the CDR3 is 16 residues. From germline, CDR1 is MNHNS and CDR2 SASEGT. This CDR3 reads CASRRTASGTGNTIYF.

This chain connects TRBV29-1 to TRBJ2-7; no DNA is available, so the TRBD1 call from TCRdb remains unchecked. Germline CDR1 reads SQVTM; CDR2 reads ANQGSEA. The CDR3 is made up of 13 amino acids. CDR3: CSVLAGASYQQYF.

The V and J genes are TRBV19 and TRBJ2-1; TCRdb outputs TRBD2, but without DNA this stays unchecked. The CDR3 runs to 14 residues. Germline V gene data show CDR1 as LNHDA and CDR2 as SQIVND (reference sequence). The CDR3: CASSGLAGYNEQFF.

The gene calls are TRBV24-1 and TRBJ2-1. The CDR3 spans 14 residues. Germline-derived CDR1 and CDR2 are KGHDR and SFDVKD. CDR3 amino acids: CATSRSHSYNEQFF.

This chain connects TRBV7-2 to TRBJ2-1; the D call from TCRdb, TRBD1, cannot be confirmed without DNA. Germline assignment: CDR1 SGHTA and CDR2 FQGNSA. CDR3 length: 15 residues. This CDR3 is CASSSGQGGVNEQFF.

This rearrangement joins TRBV5-1 to TRBJ2-7; TCRdb designates TRBD2, a call that cannot be tested without DNA. Germline V gene lookup returns CDR1 SGHRS and CDR2 YFSETQ. The CDR3 runs 15 residues. The chain's CDR3 is CASSLGRAFSYEQYF.

The chain is built from TRBV27 and TRBJ2-1; the D call of TRBD2 rests on TCRdb alone, since no DNA is present to check it. CDR1 is MNHEY, CDR2 SMNVEV, per germline (reference sequence). CDR3 length: 15 residues. The CDR3 region is CTILGLAGSYNEQFF.

The V gene is TRBV27, the J gene TRBJ2-1; TCRdb indicates TRBD2, and absent DNA this call remains unverified. CDR1 and CDR2 from the germline V gene are MNHEY and SMNVEV (reference sequence). The CDR3 is 16 amino acids. The CDR3 loop is CASSPYLAGVVSEQFF.

The chain uses TRBV29-1 and TRBJ2-7; TCRdb's D call of TRBD1 is untestable without DNA. The CDR3 is 13 residues long. Germline assignment: CDR1 SQVTM and CDR2 ANQGSEA. The chain's CDR3 is CSVQTGGLYEQYF.

This chain uses TRBV5-6 with TRBJ2-5; TCRdb's D call, TRBD1, is unchecked because there is no DNA. Germline V gives CDR1 SGHDT, CDR2 YYEEEE. The CDR3 is 14 residues long. Here the CDR3 reads CASSDWTLQETQYF.

The chain couples TRBV20-1 to TRBJ2-5; the TRBD2 assignment by TCRdb is unverifiable without DNA. Germline V CDR1 and CDR2: DFQATT, SNEGSKA (reference sequence). The CDR3 is 15 residues long. The CDR3 is CSARVGGALVKTQYF.

This chain joins TRBV30 and TRBJ2-2; TCRdb lists TRBD1, though no DNA is available to test this call. CDR1 and CDR2 (germline): GTSNPN, SVGIG (reference sequence). The length of the CDR3 is 15 residues. CDR3 amino acids: CARGRPGGGTGELFF.